The sequence of this TCR beta chain was determined in a study of T cells in Graves' hyperthyroidism and ophthalmopathy. Study-wide context: The authors collected peripheral blood at initial diagnosis, before any treatment.

Trimming removed 2 bases at V and 4 bases at J, with 10 bases between. Germline CDR1 SGHNT, CDR2 YYREEE (reference sequence). The CDR3 extends over 14 amino acids. Amplification yielded TCR beta CDR3 regions, with RNA transcripts as the source. HTBI primers were the set used in a first-round RT-PCR of the TCR CDR3. Each CDR3 protein is one row after TCRdb ran MiXCR on the multiplex PCR reads. Found here are some 570,000 distinct CDR3 sequences, about a sixth of them singletons; the top ten hold 17%. Disease lasting under 3 months, a NOSPECS grade of at least 4, and a Clinical Activity Score of at least 3 were features of the ophthalmopathy patients. Investigators excluded patients with uncontrolled infection, other autoimmune disease, pregnancy or lactation.

The receptor's source is a woman aged 18-35 years with Graves' ophthalmopathy. Sequencing was done on a sample of blood. The chain combines TRBV5-4 with TRBJ2-1, with D possibly being TRBD2 (6 bases). CDR3 sequence reads: CASSFRREYNEQFF. As DNA, the CDR3 is TGTGCCAGCAGCTTCCGACGGGAGTACAATGAGCAGTTCTTC.